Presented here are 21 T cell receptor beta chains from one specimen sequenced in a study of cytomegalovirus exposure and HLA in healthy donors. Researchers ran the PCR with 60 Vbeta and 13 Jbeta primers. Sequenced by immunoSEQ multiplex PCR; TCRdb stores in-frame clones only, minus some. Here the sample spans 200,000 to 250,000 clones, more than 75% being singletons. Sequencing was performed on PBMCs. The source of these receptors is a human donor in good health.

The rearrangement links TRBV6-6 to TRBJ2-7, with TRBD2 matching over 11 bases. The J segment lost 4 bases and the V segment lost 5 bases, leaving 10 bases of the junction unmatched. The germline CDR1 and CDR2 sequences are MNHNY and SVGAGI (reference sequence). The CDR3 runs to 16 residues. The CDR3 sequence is CASSTETSGNRYEQYF. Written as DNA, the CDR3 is TGTGCCAGCAGTACAGAGACTAGCGGGAACAGGTACGAGCAGTACTTC.

The CDR3: CASTRAGSAYGYTF. DNA of the CDR3: TGTGCCAGCACCCGGGCGGGTTCCGCCTATGGCTACACCTTC. The rearrangement uses TRBV28 and TRBJ1-2, with D unclear. The CDR3 runs to 14 residues. Trimming pared 7 bases from V and 4 bases from J, leaving 16 bases between. Germline V gene sequence: CDR1 MDHEN, CDR2 SYDVKM.

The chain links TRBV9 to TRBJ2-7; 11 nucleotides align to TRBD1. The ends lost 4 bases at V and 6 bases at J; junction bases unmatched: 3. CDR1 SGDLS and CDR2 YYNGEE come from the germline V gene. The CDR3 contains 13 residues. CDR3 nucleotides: TGTGCCAGCAGCCCGGGACAGGGGGTCGAGCAGTACTTC. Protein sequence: CASSPGQGVEQYF.

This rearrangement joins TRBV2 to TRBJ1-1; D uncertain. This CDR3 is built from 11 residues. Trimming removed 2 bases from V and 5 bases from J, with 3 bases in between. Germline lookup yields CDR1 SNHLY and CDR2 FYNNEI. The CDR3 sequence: CASSELTEAFF. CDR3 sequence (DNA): TGTGCCAGCAGTGAACTAACTGAAGCTTTCTTT.

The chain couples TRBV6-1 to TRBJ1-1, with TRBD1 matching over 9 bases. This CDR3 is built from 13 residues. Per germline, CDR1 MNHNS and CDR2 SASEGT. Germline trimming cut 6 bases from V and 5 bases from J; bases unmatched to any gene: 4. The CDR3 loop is CASSNRGLTEAFF. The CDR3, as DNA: TGTGCCAGCAGCAACAGGGGGCTTACTGAAGCTTTCTTT.

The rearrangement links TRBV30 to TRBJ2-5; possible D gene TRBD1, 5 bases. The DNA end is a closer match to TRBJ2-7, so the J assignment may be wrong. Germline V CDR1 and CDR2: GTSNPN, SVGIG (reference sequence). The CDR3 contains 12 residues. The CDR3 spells CAWSGQSYEQYF. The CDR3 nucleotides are TGTGCCTGGAGTGGACAGTCCTACGAGCAGTACTTC.

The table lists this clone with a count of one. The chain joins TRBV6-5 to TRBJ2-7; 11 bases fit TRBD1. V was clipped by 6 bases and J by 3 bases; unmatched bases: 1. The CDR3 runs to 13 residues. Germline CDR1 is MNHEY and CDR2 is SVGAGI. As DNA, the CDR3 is TGTGCCAGCAGGGACAGGGGGCTCTACGAGCAGTACTTC. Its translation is CASRDRGLYEQYF.

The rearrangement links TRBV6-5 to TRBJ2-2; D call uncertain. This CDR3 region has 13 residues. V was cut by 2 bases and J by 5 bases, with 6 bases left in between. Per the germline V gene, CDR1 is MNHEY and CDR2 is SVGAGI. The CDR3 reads CASSYTITGELFF. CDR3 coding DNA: TGTGCCAGCAGTTACACTATAACCGGGGAGCTGTTTTTT.

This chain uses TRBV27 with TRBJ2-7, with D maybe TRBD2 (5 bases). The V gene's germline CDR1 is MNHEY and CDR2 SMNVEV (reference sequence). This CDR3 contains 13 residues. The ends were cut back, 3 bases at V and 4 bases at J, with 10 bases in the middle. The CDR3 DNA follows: TGTGCCAGCAGTTTCGGACTTCTATACGAGCAGTACTTC. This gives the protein CASSFGLLYEQYF.

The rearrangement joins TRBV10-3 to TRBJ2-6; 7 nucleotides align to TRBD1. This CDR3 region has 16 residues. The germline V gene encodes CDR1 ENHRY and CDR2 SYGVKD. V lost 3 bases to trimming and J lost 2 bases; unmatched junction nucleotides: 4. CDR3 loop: CAISDDRAAGANVLTF. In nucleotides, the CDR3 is TGTGCCATCAGTGACGACAGGGCGGCTGGGGCCAACGTCCTGACTTTC.

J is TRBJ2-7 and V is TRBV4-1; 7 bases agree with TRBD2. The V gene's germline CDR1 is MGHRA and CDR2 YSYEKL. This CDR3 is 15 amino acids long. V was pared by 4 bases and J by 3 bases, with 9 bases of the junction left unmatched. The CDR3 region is CASSRGAGLLYEQYF. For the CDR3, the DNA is TGCGCCAGCAGCCGTGGGGCGGGACTACTCTACGAGCAGTACTTC.

The CDR3 is CASSGETGTEAFF. The CDR3 nucleotides are TGTGCCAGCAGTGGTGAGACGGGCACTGAAGCTTTCTTT. The chain uses TRBV6-1 and TRBJ1-1; D uncertain. The CDR3 covers 13 residues. The germline V and J ends were trimmed by 4 bases and 4 bases, with 10 bases remaining between them. CDR1 and CDR2 from the germline V gene are MNHNS and SASEGT.

The DNA for the CDR3 is TGTGCCAGCAGTTTCCTGACCGGGACAGGAGTGAATCAGCCCCAGCATTTT. It specifies CASSFLTGTGVNQPQHF. V gene TRBV28 combines with J gene TRBJ1-5, with 8 nucleotides matching TRBD1. V gave up 3 bases and J gave up 4 bases; unmatched junction bases: 11. Germline CDR1 reads MDHEN; CDR2 reads SYDVKM. This CDR3 comprises 17 residues.

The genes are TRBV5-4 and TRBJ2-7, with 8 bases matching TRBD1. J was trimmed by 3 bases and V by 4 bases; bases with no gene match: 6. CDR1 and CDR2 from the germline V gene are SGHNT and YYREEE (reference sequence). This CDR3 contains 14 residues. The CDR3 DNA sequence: TGTGCCAGCAGCGACAGGGGTTCTGGCTACGAGCAGTACTTC. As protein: CASSDRGSGYEQYF.

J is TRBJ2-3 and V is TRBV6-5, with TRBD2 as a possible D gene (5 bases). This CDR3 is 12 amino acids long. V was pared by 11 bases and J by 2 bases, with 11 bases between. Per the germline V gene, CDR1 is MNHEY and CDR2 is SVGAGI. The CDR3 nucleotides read TGTGCCGCGCGGGCCCCCACAGATACGCAGTATTTT. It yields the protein CAARAPTDTQYF.

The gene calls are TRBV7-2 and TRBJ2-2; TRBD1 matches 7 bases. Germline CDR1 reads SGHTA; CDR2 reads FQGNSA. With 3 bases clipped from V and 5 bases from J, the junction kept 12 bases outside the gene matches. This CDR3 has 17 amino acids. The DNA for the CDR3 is TGTGCCAGCAGCTTCAGAGCCGGGACAGCACTGACCGGGGAGCTGTTTTTT. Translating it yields CASSFRAGTALTGELFF.

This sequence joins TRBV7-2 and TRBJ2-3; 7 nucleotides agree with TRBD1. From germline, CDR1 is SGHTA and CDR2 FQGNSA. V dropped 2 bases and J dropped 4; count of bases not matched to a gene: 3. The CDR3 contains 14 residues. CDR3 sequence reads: CASSLIGGADTQYF. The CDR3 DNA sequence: TGTGCCAGCAGCTTAATAGGGGGCGCAGATACGCAGTATTTT.

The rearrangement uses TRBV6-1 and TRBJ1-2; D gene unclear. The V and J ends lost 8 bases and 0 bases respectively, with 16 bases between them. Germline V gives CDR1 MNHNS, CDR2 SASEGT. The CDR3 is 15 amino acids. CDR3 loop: CASHLGEGANYGYTF. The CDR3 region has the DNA TGTGCCAGCCACCTCGGGGAGGGAGCTAACTATGGCTACACCTTC.

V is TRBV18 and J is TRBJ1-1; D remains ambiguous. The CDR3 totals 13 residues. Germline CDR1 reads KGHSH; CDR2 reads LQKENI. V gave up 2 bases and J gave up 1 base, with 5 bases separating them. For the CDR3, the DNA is TGTGCCAGCTCACCAGAGGCGAACACTGAAGCTTTCTTT. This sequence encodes CASSPEANTEAFF. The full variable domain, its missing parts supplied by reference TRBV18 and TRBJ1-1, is NAGVMQNPRHLVRRRGQEARLRCSPMKGHSHVYWYRQLPEEGLKFMVYLQKENIIDESGMPKERFSAEFPKEGPSILRIQQVVRGDSAAYFCASSPEANTEAFFGQGTRLTVV.

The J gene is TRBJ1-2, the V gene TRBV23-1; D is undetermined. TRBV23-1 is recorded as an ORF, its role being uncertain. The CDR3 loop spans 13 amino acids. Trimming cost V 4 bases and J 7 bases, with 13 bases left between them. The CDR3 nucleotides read TGCGCCAGCAGTCCTACCCCCCAGGTTGGCTACACCTTC. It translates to CASSPTPQVGYTF.

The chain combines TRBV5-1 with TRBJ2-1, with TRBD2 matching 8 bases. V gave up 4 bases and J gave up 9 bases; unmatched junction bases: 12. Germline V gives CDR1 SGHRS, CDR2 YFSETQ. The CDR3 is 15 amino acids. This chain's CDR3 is CASSNPGSGVIEQFF. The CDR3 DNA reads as TGCGCCAGCAGCAACCCGGGTAGCGGGGTCATTGAGCAGTTCTTC.